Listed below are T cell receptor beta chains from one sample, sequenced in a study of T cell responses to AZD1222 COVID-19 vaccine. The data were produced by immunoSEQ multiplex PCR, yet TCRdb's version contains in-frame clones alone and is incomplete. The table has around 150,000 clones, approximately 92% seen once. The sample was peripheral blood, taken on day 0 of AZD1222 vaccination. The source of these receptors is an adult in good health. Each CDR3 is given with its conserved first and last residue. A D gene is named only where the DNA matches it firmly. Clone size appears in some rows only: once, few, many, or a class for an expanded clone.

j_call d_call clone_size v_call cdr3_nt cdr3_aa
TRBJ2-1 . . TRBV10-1 TGCGCCAGCAGTGAGAGGGACAATGAGCAGTTCTTC CASSERDNEQFF
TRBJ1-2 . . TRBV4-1 TGCGCCAGCAGCCAAGTAGGGCGCCGGGTGGGGCACTATGGCTACACCTTC CASSQVGRRVGHYGYTF
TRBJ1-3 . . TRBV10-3 TGTGCCATCAGTGAGTCGACTCAAAGGAACACCATATATTTT CAISESTQRNTIYF
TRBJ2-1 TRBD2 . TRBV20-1 TGCAGTGCTAGTTTCCTAGCGGTAGACAATGAGCAGTTCTTC CSASFLAVDNEQFF
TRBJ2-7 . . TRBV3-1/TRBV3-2 TGTGCCAGCTTACCCGGCCCCGCTCGTCCCGAGCAGTACTTC CASLPGPARPEQYF
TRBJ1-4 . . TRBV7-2 TGTGCCAGCAGCTTAGGCCAGGGCGTCAGTGAAAAACTGTTTTTT CASSLGQGVSEKLFF
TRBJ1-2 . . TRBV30 TGTGCCTGGAGTCCTGGGGGGGTCGGCTACACCTTC CAWSPGGVGYTF
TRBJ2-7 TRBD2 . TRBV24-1 TGTGCCACCAGTGAACTAGCGGGAGGGACAGAAGAGCAGTACTTC CATSELAGGTEEQYF
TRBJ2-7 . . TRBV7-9 TGTGCCAGCAGCTCGAGCTCCTACGAGCAGTACTTC CASSSSSYEQYF
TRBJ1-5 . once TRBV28 TGTGCCAGCAGTTTTGTCCAGGCAAATCAGCCCCAGCATTTT CASSFVQANQPQHF
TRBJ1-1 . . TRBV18 TGTGCCAGCTCACCAAGACGGGGAACTGAAGCTTTCTTT CASSPRRGTEAFF
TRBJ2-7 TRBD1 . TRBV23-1 TGCGCCAGCACGGACAGGGGGTACGAGCAGTACTTC CASTDRGYEQYF
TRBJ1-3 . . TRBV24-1 TGTGCCACCAGTGACGCTAACTATGGAAACACCATATATTTT CATSDANYGNTIYF
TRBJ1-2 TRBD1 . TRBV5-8 TGTGCCAGCAAGACAGGGACCTATGGCTACACCTTC CASKTGTYGYTF
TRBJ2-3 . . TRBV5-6 TGTGCCAGCAGCCGAGGGTACCCCGGAGTAAATACGCAGTATTTT CASSRGYPGVNTQYF
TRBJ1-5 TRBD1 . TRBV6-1 TGTGCCAGCAGTGAGGGTTCGACAGGGCATCAGCCCCAGCATTTT CASSEGSTGHQPQHF
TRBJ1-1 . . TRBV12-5 TGTGCTAGTGGTTTGGACCCGAGTGGGGGGAACACTGAAGCTTTCTTT CASGLDPSGGNTEAFF
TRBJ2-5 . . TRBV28 TGTGCCAGCACCCCAACCGGACTCAACCTCGAGACCCAGTACTTC CASTPTGLNLETQYF
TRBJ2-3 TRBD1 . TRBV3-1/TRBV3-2 TGTGCCAGCAGTCCATCGGCAGGGGGTACAGATACGCAGTATTTT CASSPSAGGTDTQYF
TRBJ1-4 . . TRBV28 TGTGCCAGCAGTTTTATGGGTGCAACTAATGAAAAACTGTTTTTT CASSFMGATNEKLFF
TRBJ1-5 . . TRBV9 TGTGCCAGCAGTCGAGGCAGTAGGAACAATCAGCCCCAGCATTTT CASSRGSRNNQPQHF
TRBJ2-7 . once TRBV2 TGTGCCAGCAGTGACTTCAGCGAGCAGTACTTC CASSDFSEQYF
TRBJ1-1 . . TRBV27 TGTGCCAGCAGTTCATTCCGTGGGGAAGCCACTGAAGCTTTCTTT CASSSFRGEATEAFF
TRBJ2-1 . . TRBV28 TGTGCCAGCAGCAAGGGCAATCTTGTGAATGAGCAGTTCTTC CASSKGNLVNEQFF
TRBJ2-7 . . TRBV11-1 TGTGCCAGCAGCTTAGGCCCCGGCTACGAGCAGTACTTC CASSLGPGYEQYF
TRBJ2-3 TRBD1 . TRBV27 TGTGCCACCAAACCCGGGACAGAGGGCGATACGCAGTATTTT CATKPGTEGDTQYF
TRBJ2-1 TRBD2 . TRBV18 TGTGCCAGCTCACCCCCGGGACTAGCGGGATCCTACAATGAGCAGTTCTTC CASSPPGLAGSYNEQFF
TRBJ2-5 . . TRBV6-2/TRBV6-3 TGTGCCAGCAGTTTCCAGGGGCTGGAGACCCAGTACTTC CASSFQGLETQYF
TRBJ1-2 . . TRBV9 TGTGCCAGCAGCCCAGGGGACGCCAACTATGGCTACACCTTC CASSPGDANYGYTF
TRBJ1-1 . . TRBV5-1 TGCGCCAGCAGCTTGGACCTAGGCCTTACTGAAGCTTTCTTT CASSLDLGLTEAFF
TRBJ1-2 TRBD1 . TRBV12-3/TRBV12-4 TGTGCCAGCGGAGACAGGGGAGCGAATGGCTACACCTTC CASGDRGANGYTF
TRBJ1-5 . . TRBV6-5 TGTGCCAGCAGTTCGGGGAAAAAGCCCCAGCATTTT CASSSGKKPQHF
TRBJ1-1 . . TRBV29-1 TGCAGCGTTGAATCGACAGGAGTGAAAGCTTTCTTT CSVESTGVKAFF
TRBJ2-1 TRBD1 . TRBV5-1 TGCGCCAGCAGCTGGGGAGCGACAGGGGGATACAATGAGCAGTTCTTC CASSWGATGGYNEQFF
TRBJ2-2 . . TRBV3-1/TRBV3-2 TGTGCCAGTTGGACTGGCTCCACCGGGGAGCTGTTTTTT CASWTGSTGELFF
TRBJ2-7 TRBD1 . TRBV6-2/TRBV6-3 TGTGCCAGCAGTTCCCCGACAGGGTCCGCCTACGAGCAGTACTTC CASSSPTGSAYEQYF
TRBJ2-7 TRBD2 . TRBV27 TGTGCCAGCAGTATCTCGGGACTAGCGGGGGCCTACGAGCAGTACTTC CASSISGLAGAYEQYF
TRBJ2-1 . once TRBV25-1 TGTGCCAGCAGTCGGGACTTAATTGGGGAGCAGTTCTTC CASSRDLIGEQFF
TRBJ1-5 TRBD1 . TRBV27 TGTGCCAGCAGTTTAAACAGGGGAAATCAGCCCCAGCATTTT CASSLNRGNQPQHF
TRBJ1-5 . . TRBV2 TGTGCCAGCACCAATCGGTGGGGGTCAGGAGAGCCCCAGCATTTT CASTNRWGSGEPQHF
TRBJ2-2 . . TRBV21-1 TGTGCCAGCACCAAAAGAAGCGGGGGGGCCCCCGGGGAGCTGTTTTTT CASTKRSGGAPGELFF
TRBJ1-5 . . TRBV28 TGTGCCAGCAGTAGGCCGGGACAACATCAGCCCCAGCATTTT CASSRPGQHQPQHF
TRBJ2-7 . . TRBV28 TGTGCCAGCAGTTTTGATAGATTAGAGTACTTC CASSFDRLEYF
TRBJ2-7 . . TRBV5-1 TGCGCCAGCAGCTTGGACGGGGTCTACGAGCAGTACTTC CASSLDGVYEQYF
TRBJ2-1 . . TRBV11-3 TGTGCCAGCAGCCAGTCCACCGTCACCGGAGGCCCCTGGGGCTACAATGAGCAGTTCTTC CASSQSTVTGGPWGYNEQFF
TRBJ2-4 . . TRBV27 TGTGCCAGCAGTTTAAAACCCAATTCGGACATTCAGTACTTC CASSLKPNSDIQYF
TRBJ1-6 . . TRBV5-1 TGCGCCAGCAGCTTGCGGGGTAGCAATTCACCCCTCCACTTT CASSLRGSNSPLHF
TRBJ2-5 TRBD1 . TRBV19 TGTGCCAGTAGCAGGGGGCGAGGAGAGACCCAGTACTTC CASSRGRGETQYF
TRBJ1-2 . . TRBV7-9 TGTGCCAGCAGCTCATCCCGGAAGGCCTATGGCTACACCTTC CASSSSRKAYGYTF
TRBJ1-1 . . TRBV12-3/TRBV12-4 TGTGCCAGCAGTTCATCGGGCCGGAGAGCTTTCTTT CASSSSGRRAFF
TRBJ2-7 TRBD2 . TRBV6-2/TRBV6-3 TGTGCCAGCAGTTACTCTAGCGGGAGACCCTACGAGCAGTACTTC CASSYSSGRPYEQYF
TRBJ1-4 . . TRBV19 TGTGCCAGTAGTATAGATCGGTGGCGGGCTCGGCTTGAAAAACTGTTTTTT CASSIDRWRARLEKLFF
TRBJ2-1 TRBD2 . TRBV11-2 TGTGCCAGCATGGGGGACTATTCGAATGAGCAGTTCTTC CASMGDYSNEQFF
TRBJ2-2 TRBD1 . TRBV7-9 TGTGCCAGCAGCGAAGGACAGGGACGCACCGGGGAGCTGTTTTTT CASSEGQGRTGELFF
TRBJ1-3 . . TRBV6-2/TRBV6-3 TGTGCCAGCAGCTGGGGTCCCGGAGGCGCCATATATTTT CASSWGPGGAIYF
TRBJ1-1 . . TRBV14 TGTGCCAGCAGCCAAGTTTCAGTCGGTGAAGCTTTCTTT CASSQVSVGEAFF
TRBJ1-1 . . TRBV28 TGTGCCAGCAGCACAGTGAACACTGAAGCTTTCTTT CASSTVNTEAFF